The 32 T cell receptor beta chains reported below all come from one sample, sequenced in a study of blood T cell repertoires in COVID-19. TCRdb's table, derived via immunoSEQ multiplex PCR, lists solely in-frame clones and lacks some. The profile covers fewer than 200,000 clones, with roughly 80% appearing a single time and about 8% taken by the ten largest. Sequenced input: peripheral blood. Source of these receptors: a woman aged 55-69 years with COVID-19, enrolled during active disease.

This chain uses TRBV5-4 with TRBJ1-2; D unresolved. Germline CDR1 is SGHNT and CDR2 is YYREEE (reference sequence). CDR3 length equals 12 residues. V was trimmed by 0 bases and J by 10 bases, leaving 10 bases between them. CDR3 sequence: CASSLEAGLYTF. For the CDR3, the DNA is TGTGCCAGCAGCTTGGAGGCCGGACTCTACACCTTC. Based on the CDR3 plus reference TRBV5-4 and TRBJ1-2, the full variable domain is ETGVTQSPTHLIKTRGQQVTLRCSSQSGHNTVSWYQQALGQGPQFIFQYYREEENGRGNFPPRFSGLQFPNYSSELNVNALELDDSALYLCASSLEAGLYTFGSGTRLTVV.

The CDR3 coding sequence is TGTGCCAGCAACCTACAGGGGGCTACCGGGGAGCTGTTTTTT. Protein: CASNLQGATGELFF. The chain couples TRBV2 to TRBJ2-2, with 9 bases that match TRBD1. V was pared by 7 bases and J by 5 bases, with 5 bases of the junction left unmatched. This CDR3 spans 14 amino acids. CDR1 is SNHLY and CDR2 is FYNNEI in the germline V gene. The full variable domain, with the rest looked up from reference TRBV2 and TRBJ2-2, is EPEVTQTPSHQVTQMGQEVILRCVPISNHLYFYWYRQILGQKVEFLVSFYNNEISEKSEIFDDQFSVERPDGSNFTLKIRSTKLEDSAMYFCASNLQGATGELFFGEGSRLTVL.

The CDR3 DNA reads TGTGCCAGCAGCGAGTCAAGCGGAGCCCACAACACCGGGGAGCTGTTTTTT. It specifies CASSESSGAHNTGELFF. The chain has TRBV9 and TRBJ2-2; D perhaps matches TRBD2 (5 bases). The V end lost 3 bases, the J end lost 2 bases, and 17 bases lay between the germline ends. Germline V CDR1 and CDR2: SGDLS, YYNGEE. This CDR3 is 17 amino acids long.

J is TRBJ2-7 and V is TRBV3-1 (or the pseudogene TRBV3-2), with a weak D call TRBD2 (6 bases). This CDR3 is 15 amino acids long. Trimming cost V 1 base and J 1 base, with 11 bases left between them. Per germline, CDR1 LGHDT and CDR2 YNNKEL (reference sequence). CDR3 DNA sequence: TGTGCCAGCAGCCAAGTTGCGGGATCATCCTACGAGCAGTACTTC. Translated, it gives CASSQVAGSSYEQYF.

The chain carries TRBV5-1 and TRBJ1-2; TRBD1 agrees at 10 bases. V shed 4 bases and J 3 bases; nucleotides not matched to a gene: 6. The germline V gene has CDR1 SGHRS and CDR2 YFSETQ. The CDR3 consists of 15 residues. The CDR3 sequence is CASSPWGTGDYGYTF. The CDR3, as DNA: TGCGCCAGCAGCCCGTGGGGGACAGGGGACTATGGCTACACCTTC.

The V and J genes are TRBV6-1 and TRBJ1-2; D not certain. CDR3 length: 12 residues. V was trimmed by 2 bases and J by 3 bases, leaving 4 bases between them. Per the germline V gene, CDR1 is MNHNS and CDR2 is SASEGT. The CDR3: CASSENYYGYTF. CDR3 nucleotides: TGTGCCAGCAGTGAAAACTACTATGGCTACACCTTC.

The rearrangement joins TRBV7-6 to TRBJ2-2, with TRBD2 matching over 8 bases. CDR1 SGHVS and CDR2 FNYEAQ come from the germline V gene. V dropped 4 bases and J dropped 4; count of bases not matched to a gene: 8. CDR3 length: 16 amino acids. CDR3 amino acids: CASSSWREASTGELFF. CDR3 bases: TGTGCCAGCAGCTCTTGGCGGGAGGCAAGCACCGGGGAGCTGTTTTTT.

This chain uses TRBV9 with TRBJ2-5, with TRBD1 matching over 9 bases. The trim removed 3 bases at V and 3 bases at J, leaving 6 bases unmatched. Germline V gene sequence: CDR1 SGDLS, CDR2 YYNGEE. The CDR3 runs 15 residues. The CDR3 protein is CASSGRTGVEETQYF. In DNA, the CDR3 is TGTGCCAGCAGCGGCCGGACAGGGGTTGAAGAGACCCAGTACTTC.

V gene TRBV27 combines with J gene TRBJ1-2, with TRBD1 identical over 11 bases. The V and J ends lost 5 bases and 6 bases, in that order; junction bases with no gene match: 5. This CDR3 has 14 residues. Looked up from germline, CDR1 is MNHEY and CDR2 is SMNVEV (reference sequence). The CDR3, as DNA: TGTGCCAGCAGTCTTCGGACAGGGGGCGATGGCTACACCTTC. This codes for CASSLRTGGDGYTF.

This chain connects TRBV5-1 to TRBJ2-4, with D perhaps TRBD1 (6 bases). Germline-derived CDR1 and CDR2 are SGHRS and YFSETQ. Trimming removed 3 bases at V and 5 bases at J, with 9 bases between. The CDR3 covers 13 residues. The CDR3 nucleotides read TGCGCCAGCAGCTGGGACAAGCAAAACATTCAGTACTTC. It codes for CASSWDKQNIQYF. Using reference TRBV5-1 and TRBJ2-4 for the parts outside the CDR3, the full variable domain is KAGVTQTPRYLIKTRGQQVTLSCSPISGHRSVSWYQQTPGQGLQFLFEYFSETQRNKGNFPGRFSGRQFSNSRSEMNVSTLELGDSALYLCASSWDKQNIQYFGAGTRLSVL.

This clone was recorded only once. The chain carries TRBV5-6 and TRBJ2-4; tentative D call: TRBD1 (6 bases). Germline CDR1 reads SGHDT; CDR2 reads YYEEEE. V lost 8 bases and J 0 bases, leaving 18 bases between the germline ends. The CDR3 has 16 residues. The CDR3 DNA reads TGTGCCAGTAACAACTGGGGGCTGATAGCCAAAAACATTCAGTACTTC. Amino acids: CASNNWGLIAKNIQYF.

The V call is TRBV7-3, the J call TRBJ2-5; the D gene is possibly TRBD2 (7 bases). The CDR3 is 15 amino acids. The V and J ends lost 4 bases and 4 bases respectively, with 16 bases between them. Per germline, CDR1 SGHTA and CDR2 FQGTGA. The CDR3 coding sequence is TGTGCCAGCAGCTCTAACCCCGGGGGGCCAGAGACCCAGTACTTC. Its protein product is CASSSNPGGPETQYF.

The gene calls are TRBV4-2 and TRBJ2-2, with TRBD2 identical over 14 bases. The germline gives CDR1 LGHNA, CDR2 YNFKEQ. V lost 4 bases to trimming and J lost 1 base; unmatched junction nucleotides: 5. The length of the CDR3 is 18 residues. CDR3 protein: CASSPGLAGVLNTGELFF. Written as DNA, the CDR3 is TGTGCCAGCAGCCCGGGACTAGCGGGAGTATTGAACACCGGGGAGCTGTTTTTT.

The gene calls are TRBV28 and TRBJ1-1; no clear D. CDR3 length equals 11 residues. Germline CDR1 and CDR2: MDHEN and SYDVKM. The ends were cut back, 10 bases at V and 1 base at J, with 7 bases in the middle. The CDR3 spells CATTTNTEAFF. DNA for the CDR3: TGTGCCACCACAACGAACACTGAAGCTTTCTTT.

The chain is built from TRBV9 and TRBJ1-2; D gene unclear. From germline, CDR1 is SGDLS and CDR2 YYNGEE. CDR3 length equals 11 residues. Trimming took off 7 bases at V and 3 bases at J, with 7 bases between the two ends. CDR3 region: CASVRDYGYTF. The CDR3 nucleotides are TGTGCCAGCGTCCGGGACTATGGCTACACCTTC.

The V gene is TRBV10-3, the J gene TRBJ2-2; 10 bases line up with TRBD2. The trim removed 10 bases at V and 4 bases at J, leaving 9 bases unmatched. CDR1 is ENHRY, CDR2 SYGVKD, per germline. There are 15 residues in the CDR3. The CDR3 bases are TGTGCCACCAGACTAGCGGGCGGGAGCACCGGGGAGCTGTTTTTT. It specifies CATRLAGGSTGELFF.

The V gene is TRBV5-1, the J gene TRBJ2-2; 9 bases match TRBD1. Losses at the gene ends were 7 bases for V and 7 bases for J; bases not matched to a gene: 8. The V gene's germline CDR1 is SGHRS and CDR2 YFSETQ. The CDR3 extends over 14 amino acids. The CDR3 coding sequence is TGCGCCAGCGGCGGGACAGGGAGTAGCGGGGAGCTGTTTTTT. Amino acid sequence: CASGGTGSSGELFF.

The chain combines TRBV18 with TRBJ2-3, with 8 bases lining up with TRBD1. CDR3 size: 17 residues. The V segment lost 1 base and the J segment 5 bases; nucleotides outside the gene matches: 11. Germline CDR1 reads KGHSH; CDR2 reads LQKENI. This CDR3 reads CASSPQVSGQGIDTQYF. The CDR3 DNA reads TGTGCCAGCTCACCACAAGTCTCCGGACAGGGCATAGATACGCAGTATTTT.

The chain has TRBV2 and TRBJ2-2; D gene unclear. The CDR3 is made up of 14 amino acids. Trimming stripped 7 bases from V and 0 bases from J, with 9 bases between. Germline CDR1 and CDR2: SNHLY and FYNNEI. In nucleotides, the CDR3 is TGTGCCAGCAACATACGTACGAACACCGGGGAGCTGTTTTTT. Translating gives CASNIRTNTGELFF. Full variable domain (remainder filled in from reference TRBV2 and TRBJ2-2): EPEVTQTPSHQVTQMGQEVILRCVPISNHLYFYWYRQILGQKVEFLVSFYNNEISEKSEIFDDQFSVERPDGSNFTLKIRSTKLEDSAMYFCASNIRTNTGELFFGEGSRLTVL.

This CDR3 is CASSPRQWETQYF. The CDR3, as DNA: TGTGCCAGCAGCCCTCGACAGTGGGAGACCCAGTACTTC. The chain carries TRBV6-2 or TRBV6-3 and TRBJ2-5; TRBD1 might be the D (5 bases). This CDR3 has 13 amino acids. Germline assignment: CDR1 MNHEY and CDR2 SVGEGT. Trimming cost V 6 bases and J 5 bases, with 13 bases left between them.

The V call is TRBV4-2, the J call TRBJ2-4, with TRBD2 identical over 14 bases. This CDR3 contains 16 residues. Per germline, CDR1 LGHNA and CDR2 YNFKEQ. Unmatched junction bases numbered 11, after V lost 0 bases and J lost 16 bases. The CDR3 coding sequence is TGTGCCAGCAGCCAAGATCCCGGACTAGCGGGGGGAAAATATTACTTC. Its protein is CASSQDPGLAGGKYYF.

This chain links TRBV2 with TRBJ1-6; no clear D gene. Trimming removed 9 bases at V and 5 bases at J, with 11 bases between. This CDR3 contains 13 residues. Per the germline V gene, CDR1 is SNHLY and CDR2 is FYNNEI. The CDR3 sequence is CASRGGNNSPLHF. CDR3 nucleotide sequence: TGTGCCAGTCGTGGCGGCAATAATTCACCCCTCCACTTT.

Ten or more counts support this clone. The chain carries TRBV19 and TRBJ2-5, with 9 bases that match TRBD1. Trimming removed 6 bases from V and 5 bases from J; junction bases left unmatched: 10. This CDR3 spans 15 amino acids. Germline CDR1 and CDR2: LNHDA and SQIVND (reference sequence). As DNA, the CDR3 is TGTGCCAGTAGGGCCTCGACAGGGGGTGCGGAGACCCAGTACTTC. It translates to CASRASTGGAETQYF. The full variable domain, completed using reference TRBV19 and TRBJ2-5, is DGGITQSPKYLFRKEGQNVTLSCEQNLNHDAMYWYRQDPGQGLRLIYYSQIVNDFQKGDIAEGYSVSREKKESFPLTVTSAQKNPTAFYLCASRASTGGAETQYFGPGTRLLVL.

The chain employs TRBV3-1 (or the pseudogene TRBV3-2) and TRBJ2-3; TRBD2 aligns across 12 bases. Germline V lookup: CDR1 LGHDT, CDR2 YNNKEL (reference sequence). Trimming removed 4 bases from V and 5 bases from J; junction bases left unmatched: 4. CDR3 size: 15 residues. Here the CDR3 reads CASSRLAGEGDTQYF. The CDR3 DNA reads TGTGCCAGCAGCCGACTAGCGGGGGAAGGAGATACGCAGTATTTT.

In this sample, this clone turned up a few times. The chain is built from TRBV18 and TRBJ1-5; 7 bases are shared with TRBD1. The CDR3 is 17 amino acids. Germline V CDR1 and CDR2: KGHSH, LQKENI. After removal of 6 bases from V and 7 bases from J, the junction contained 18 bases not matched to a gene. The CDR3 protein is CASSQSRFSTGDQPQHF. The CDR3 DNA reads TGTGCCAGCTCCCAATCTCGCTTTTCTACAGGGGACCAGCCCCAGCATTTT. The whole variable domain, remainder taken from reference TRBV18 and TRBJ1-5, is NAGVMQNPRHLVRRRGQEARLRCSPMKGHSHVYWYRQLPEEGLKFMVYLQKENIIDESGMPKERFSAEFPKEGPSILRIQQVVRGDSAAYFCASSQSRFSTGDQPQHFGDGTRLSIL.

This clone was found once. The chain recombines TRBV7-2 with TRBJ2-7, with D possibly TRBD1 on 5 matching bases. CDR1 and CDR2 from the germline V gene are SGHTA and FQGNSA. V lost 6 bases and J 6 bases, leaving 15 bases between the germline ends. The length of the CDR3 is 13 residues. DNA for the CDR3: TGTGCCAGCAGAGCCAGGGTTCACGCCGAGCAGTACTTC. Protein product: CASRARVHAEQYF.

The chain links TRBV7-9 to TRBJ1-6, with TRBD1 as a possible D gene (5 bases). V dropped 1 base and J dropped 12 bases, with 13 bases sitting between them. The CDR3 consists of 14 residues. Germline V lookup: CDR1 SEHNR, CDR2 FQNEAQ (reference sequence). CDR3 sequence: CASSLDQGGVPLHF. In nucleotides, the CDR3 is TGTGCCAGCAGCTTAGACCAGGGAGGCGTACCCCTCCACTTT. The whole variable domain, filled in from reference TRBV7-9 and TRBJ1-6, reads DTGVSQNPRHKITKRGQNVTFRCDPISEHNRLYWYRQTLGQGPEFLTYFQNEAQLEKSRLLSDRFSAERPKGSFSTLEIQRTEQGDSAMYLCASSLDQGGVPLHFGNGTRLTVT.

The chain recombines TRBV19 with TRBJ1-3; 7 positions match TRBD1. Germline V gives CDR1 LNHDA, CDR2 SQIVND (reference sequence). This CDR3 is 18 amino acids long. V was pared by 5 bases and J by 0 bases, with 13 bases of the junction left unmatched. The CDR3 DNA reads TGTGCCAGTAGTGCCGGACGGACAGGCATCATCTCTGGAAACACCATATATTTT. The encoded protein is CASSAGRTGIISGNTIYF.

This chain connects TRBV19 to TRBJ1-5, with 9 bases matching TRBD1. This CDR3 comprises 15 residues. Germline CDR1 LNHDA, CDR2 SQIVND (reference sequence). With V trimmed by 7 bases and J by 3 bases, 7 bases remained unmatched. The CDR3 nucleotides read TGTGCCAGTAACCGGGACAGGGCTTACAATCAGCCCCAGCATTTT. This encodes CASNRDRAYNQPQHF. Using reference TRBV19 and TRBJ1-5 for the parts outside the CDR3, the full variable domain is DGGITQSPKYLFRKEGQNVTLSCEQNLNHDAMYWYRQDPGQGLRLIYYSQIVNDFQKGDIAEGYSVSREKKESFPLTVTSAQKNPTAFYLCASNRDRAYNQPQHFGDGTRLSIL.

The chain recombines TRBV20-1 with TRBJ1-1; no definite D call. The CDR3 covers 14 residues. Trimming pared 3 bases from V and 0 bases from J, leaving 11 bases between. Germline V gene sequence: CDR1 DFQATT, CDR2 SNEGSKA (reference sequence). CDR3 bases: TGCAGTGCTAGTCCCCCTTCCCTGAACACTGAAGCTTTCTTT. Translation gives CSASPPSLNTEAFF.

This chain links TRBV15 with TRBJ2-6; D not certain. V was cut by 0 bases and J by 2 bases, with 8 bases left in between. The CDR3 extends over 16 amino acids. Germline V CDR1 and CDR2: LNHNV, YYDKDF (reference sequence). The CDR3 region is CATSREQQAGANVLTF. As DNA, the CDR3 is TGTGCCACCAGCAGAGAACAGCAGGCTGGGGCCAACGTCCTGACTTTC.

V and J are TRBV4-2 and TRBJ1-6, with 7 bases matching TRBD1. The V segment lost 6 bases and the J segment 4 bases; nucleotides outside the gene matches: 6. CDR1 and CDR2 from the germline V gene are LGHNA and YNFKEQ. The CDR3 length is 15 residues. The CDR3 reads CASREGGQYNSPLHF. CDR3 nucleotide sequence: TGTGCCAGCAGGGAGGGGGGACAGTATAATTCACCCCTCCACTTT.